This entry features one T cell receptor (beta chain) sequence. No antigen is known for it. Trimming took 3 bases from V and 8 from J, leaving 14 bases between them. In germline, CDR1 is KGHSH, CDR2 LQKENI. The CDR3 is made up of 14 amino acids. This sample is part of a study of CD8+CD57+ T cells in acquired aplastic anemia. Study-wide background: When averaged, DNA from sorted CD4+ and CD8+ cells came to around 3 ug.

Genomic DNA acted as the template from which TCR beta VDJ combination and CDR3 sequence profiling were carried out. TCRdb re-analysed the reads in MiXCR, keeping a single row per CDR3 protein. The sample gives about 150,000 distinct CDR3 sequences, approximately 52% of which show up once; around 12% is in the top ten. Patients sequenced had flow cytometry evidence of CD8+CD57+ cell expansion. Patients, without exception, had severe acquired aplastic anemia. Patients were therapy-naive when their blood was sampled. General observations from the study: In common between the patients and the controls were some 29 CD8+ CDR3 sequences.

The receptor was derived from a human donor with aplastic anemia. Sample: sorted CD4+, CD8+, or CD8+CD57+ T cells (not recorded which) from PBMCs. This chain connects TRBV18 to TRBJ2-1; D remains ambiguous. Here the CDR3 reads CASSPPGLNDEQFF. CDR3 in DNA: TGTGCCAGCTCACCCCCGGGTCTCAACGATGAGCAGTTCTTC.